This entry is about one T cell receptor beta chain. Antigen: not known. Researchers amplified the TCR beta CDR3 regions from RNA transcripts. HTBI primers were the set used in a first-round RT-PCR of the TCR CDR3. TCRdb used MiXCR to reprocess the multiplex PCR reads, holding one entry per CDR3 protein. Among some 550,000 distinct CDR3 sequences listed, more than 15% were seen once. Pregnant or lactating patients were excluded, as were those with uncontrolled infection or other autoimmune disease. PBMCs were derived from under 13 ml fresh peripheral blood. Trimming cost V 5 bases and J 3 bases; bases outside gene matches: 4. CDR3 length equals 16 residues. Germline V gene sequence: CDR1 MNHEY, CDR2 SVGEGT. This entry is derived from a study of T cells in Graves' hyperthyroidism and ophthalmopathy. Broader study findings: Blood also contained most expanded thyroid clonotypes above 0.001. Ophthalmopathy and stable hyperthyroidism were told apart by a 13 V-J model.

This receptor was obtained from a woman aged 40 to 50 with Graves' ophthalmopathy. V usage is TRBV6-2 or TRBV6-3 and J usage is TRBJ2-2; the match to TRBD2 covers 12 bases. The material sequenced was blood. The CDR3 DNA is TGTGCCAGCAGTCCTCTAGCGGGGGGGGACACCGGGGAGCTGTTTTTT. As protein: CASSPLAGGDTGELFF.